This T cell receptor beta chain is from a study of T cell responses to AZD1222 COVID-19 vaccine. Study-wide points: Receipt of two AZD1222 doses was followed by a rise in Spike-specific TCR breadth and depth. AZD1222 recipients seropositive at baseline numbered only five to seven.

In the case of this clone: Its target is not known.

Sequencing was performed with immunoSEQ multiplex PCR; in TCRdb, only in-frame clones are kept and a portion is missing. The data contain 140,000 to 150,000 clones, around 92% of them seen just once; the ten biggest clones take up roughly 3%. This CDR3 has 11 residues. V lost 0 bases, J lost 4 bases, and 4 bases lay in between. Germline lookup yields CDR1 SQVTM and CDR2 ANQGSEA. This chain links TRBV29-1 with TRBJ2-7; no firm D call. The material was peripheral blood, obtained 28 days after the second AZD1222 dose. The TCR comes from an adult who received the AZD1222 COVID-19 vaccine. The CDR3 bases are TGCAGCGTTGAAGAGAAGTACGAGCAGTACTTC. Its protein is CSVEEKYEQYF.